These 6 T cell receptor beta chains were sequenced from one sample in a study of blood T cell repertoires in COVID-19 (dated by TCRdb to 2020 to 2021). The receptor library was made with the immunoSEQ multiplex PCR assay. TCRdb took over this immuneACCESS table, retaining in-frame rearrangements with V and J assigned. Such tables are incomplete; in checked studies, under half of the missing clones stem from an unresolved V gene, and the remainder is unexplained. The sample has 120,000 to 150,000 clones on record, approximately 89% of them singletons. In total, the top ten clones hold roughly a tenth of the sample. The sample was peripheral blood. These receptors were collected from a man aged 60 to 75 with active or convalescent COVID-19.

The chain uses TRBV3-1 (or the pseudogene TRBV3-2) and TRBJ1-6; D might be TRBD1 (5 bases). V was trimmed by 2 bases and J by 9 bases, leaving 14 bases between them. Germline CDR1 LGHDT, CDR2 YNNKEL (reference sequence). CDR3 length: 15 residues. The CDR3 sequence is CASSQSVGAVSPLHF. The DNA of the CDR3 is TGTGCCAGCAGCCAATCCGTAGGGGCAGTTTCACCCCTCCACTTT.

The chain joins TRBV28 to TRBJ1-1, with 8 bases lining up with TRBD1. This CDR3 comprises 14 residues. V shed 6 bases and J 5 bases; nucleotides not matched to a gene: 8. Looked up from germline, CDR1 is MDHEN and CDR2 is SYDVKM. The CDR3 reads CASRRTGGGTEAFF. DNA for the CDR3: TGTGCCAGCAGGCGCACAGGGGGAGGGACTGAAGCTTTCTTT. The entire variable domain, with the rest obtained from reference TRBV28 and TRBJ1-1, is as follows: DVKVTQSSRYLVKRTGEKVFLECVQDMDHENMFWYRQDPGLGLRLIYFSYDVKMKEKGDIPEGYSVSREKKERFSLILESASTNQTSMYLCASRRTGGGTEAFFGQGTRLTVV.

The sample holds a few counts of this clone. This chain's CDR3 is CASSQQGYNEQFF. The CDR3 nucleotides read TGTGCCAGCAGCCAACAGGGGTACAATGAGCAGTTCTTC. The chain couples TRBV7-6 to TRBJ2-1; 7 bases agree with TRBD1. J was trimmed by 4 bases and V by 5 bases; bases with no gene match: 2. The CDR3 sequence is 13 residues long. Germline CDR1 reads SGHVS; CDR2 reads FNYEAQ.

The chain is built from TRBV27 and TRBJ1-2; perhaps TRBD1 as D (6 bases). Germline V gene sequence: CDR1 MNHEY, CDR2 SMNVEV (reference sequence). V was pared by 6 bases and J by 0 bases, with 14 bases between. The CDR3 extends over 15 amino acids. The CDR3 coding sequence is TGTGCCAGCAGCGGCAGGGGATCTTCTAACTATGGCTACACCTTC. As protein: CASSGRGSSNYGYTF.

The rearrangement uses TRBV19 and TRBJ1-1, with a tentative D call TRBD1 (6 bases). V was cut by 5 bases and J by 1 base, with 14 bases left in between. This CDR3 is 15 amino acids long. Germline assignment: CDR1 LNHDA and CDR2 SQIVND (reference sequence). CDR3 region: CASSLRQTGNTEAFF. The CDR3 nucleotides are TGTGCCAGTAGTTTAAGACAGACAGGGAACACTGAAGCTTTCTTT.

The chain has TRBV6-2 or TRBV6-3 and TRBJ1-5; D is uncertain. Germline V gene data show CDR1 as MNHEY and CDR2 as SVGEGT. This CDR3 contains 15 residues. Trimming pared 4 bases from V and 2 bases from J, leaving 12 bases between. CDR3 amino acids: CASSSPGSGNQPQHF. CDR3 coding DNA: TGTGCCAGCAGTTCACCCGGCAGCGGCAATCAGCCCCAGCATTTT.